This T cell receptor beta chain was retrieved from a study of blood T cell repertoires in COVID-19. TCRdb's table, derived via immunoSEQ multiplex PCR, lists solely in-frame clones and lacks some. The table has tens of thousands of clones, approximately 80% seen once. V shed 2 bases and J shed 0 bases, with 8 bases lying between them. The germline V gene encodes CDR1 KGHSH and CDR2 LQKENI. The CDR3 loop spans 15 amino acids. The sequence derives from a man aged 45-65 years with acute or convalescent COVID-19. The J gene is TRBJ2-1, the V gene TRBV18, with D perhaps TRBD1 (6 bases). The material sequenced was peripheral blood. The CDR3 here is CASSPTTGSYNEQFF. CDR3 DNA: TGTGCCAGCTCACCAACGACAGGCTCCTACAATGAGCAGTTCTTC.